This paragraph covers one TCR beta chain sequence. The table lists this clonotype with a few counts. It lacks a known antigen. Base-call qualities are not available, and no considerably larger clone is one nucleotide away. The time point label for this specimen denotes: newly diagnosed GD, antithyroid drugs for less than 3 months. RNA was extracted from PBMCs in TRIzol for both TCR sequencing and RNA sequencing. The diagnosis of Graves' disease followed American Thyroid Association guidelines. Recruitment of patients was carried out at an endocrinology department in Xi'an, China. From each patient, 7.5 to 9.5 milliliters of peripheral blood was collected into an EDTA anticoagulant tube. Ficoll Paque Plus density gradient separation was used to isolate PBMCs, and no further T cell sorting was done. An Agilent 2100 Bioanalyzer and agarose gel were used to check RNA quality, while a NanoDrop 2000 measured RNA concentration.

CDR1 is given as MNHEY and CDR2 as SVGEGT, both from the germline V gene. The CDR3 runs 16 amino acids, cysteine and phenylalanine included. CDR3 DNA is the only sequence kept; it has 48 bases, read in frame from the first base. Relative to germline, V is 2 bases shorter and J is 0 bases shorter, with 8 bases between their ends. Library creation used multiplex PCR. TCRdb records Illumina HiSeq 4000 as the sequencer. iRepertoire HTBI primers and Arm-PCR amplification of CDR3 regions were used to construct TCR beta libraries. PCR products were gel purified before sequencing. The study's processing was this. Across samples, around 58 TRBV and roughly 13 TRBJ segments were identified and used for gene usage analysis of CDR3 amino acid clonotypes. Filtered high-quality paired reads were merged into contigs using COPE and FqMerger. BLAST was used to align contigs to IMGT TRBV, TRBD and TRBJ reference genes, with CDR3 defined following IMGT. Clonotypes above 0.1% frequency were classified as highly expanded clones. Shannon entropy was used to measure repertoire diversity, and the Gini coefficient was used to measure V-J evenness. A clonotype was considered public if more than one individual shared it. The public reads were quality trimmed at Q25 with fastp and then assembled into clones with MiXCR by TCRdb, keeping productive beta chains. Merged by CDR3 protein, the rows form single entries marked with the most common genes and DNA. The V and J calls and clone size are TCRdb's, not the authors'. This sample holds about 560,000 distinct CDR3 sequences; roughly a sixth were observed only once. Of the sample, about 11% falls within the top ten clones.

The sample belongs to a study of regulatory T cells in long-lasting Graves disease (dated by TCRdb to the early 2020s). In the study overall: In the newly diagnosed Graves' disease group, patients had been taking antithyroid drugs for less than 3 months. Patients with persistent Graves' disease were compared with patients with newly diagnosed Graves' disease using TCR sequencing and RNA sequencing of peripheral blood. The study took place in China and was registered as a clinical trial. A total of around 35 samples underwent TCR sequencing: around 13 from persistent and about 20 from newly diagnosed Graves' disease patients.

Summary of the overall study and its limitations: The small sample size was acknowledged by the authors as a limitation that may reduce accuracy. Persistent disease showed preferential use of TRBV28, TRBJ1-2 and TRBJ2-5, whereas newly diagnosed disease favored TRBV20-1 and TRBJ2-1. Persistent Graves' disease patients showed lower TCR Shannon entropy and fewer highly expanded clones than newly diagnosed patients, suggesting clonal expansion. A larger number of public clonotypes was shared among persistent patients (approximately 3,000) than among newly diagnosed patients (around 970). Only the TCR beta chain was sequenced and analyzed. The study examined only peripheral blood because the primary lesion, thyroid tissue, could not be accessed.

These data were also filed under a second study, of T cells in Graves' hyperthyroidism and ophthalmopathy. The second study also describes: Stable Graves' hyperthyroidism was defined as no progression to ophthalmopathy during 18 months of follow-up. The hyperthyroidism patients were between 18 and 65 years old and newly diagnosed, with a disease duration of less than 2 months. Exclusion was applied to patients with uncontrolled infections, other autoimmune diseases, pregnancy or lactation. Clinical symptoms, serum thyroxine and TRAb, thyroid ultrasound, and orbital computed tomography formed the basis for the diagnoses. For the first round of RT-PCR on the TCR CDR3, the HTBI primer set was used together with the Qiagen OneStep RT-PCR kit. Most expanded thyroid clonotypes (frequency above 0.001) were also detected in blood, suggesting blood repertoires may reflect thyroid immune responses. In cross-validation, a model built on a 13 V-J signature told ophthalmopathy apart from stable hyperthyroidism with 87.88% sensitivity and roughly 81% specificity, and in testing the same model reached 80%/75%. In validation, the model predicted progression to ophthalmopathy a median of about 6.8 months before onset, with roughly 70% sensitivity and roughly 73% specificity. To identify TCR V-J signatures that set the groups apart, the researchers used a discovery cohort of about a hundred patients, made up of fewer than 50 with Graves' ophthalmopathy and about 60 with stable Graves' hyperthyroidism. Prospective prediction of ophthalmopathy was tested in an independent validation cohort of approximately 18 hyperthyroidism patients and around 16 patients who later progressed to ophthalmopathy. The 75 to 100 discovery patients were divided at random into training and test sets in a 7:3 ratio. The study also compared thyroid tissue and blood T-cell repertoires from a handful of Graves' hyperthyroidism patients. Once sampling was done, hyperthyroidism patients were given methimazole at a starting dose of 30 mg daily, whereas ophthalmopathy patients were given high-dose intravenous methylprednisolone. The libraries were constructed in a second round of multiplex PCR and then size-selected and purified. Libraries were sequenced paired-end with 100 bp reads on an Illumina HiSeq2000. SOAPnuke was used to process the raw data, removing reads that contained adapters or uncalled bases, had a mean Phred below 15, or lacked an exact match to the constant primer or identifier. COPE v1.2.5 was used to merge high-quality paired reads, and clonotypes were defined as unique nucleotide sequences. Clonotypes were aligned to IMGT TRBV, TRBD and TRBJ reference segments using MiTCR v1.1. The analysis was restricted to V-J combinations with a frequency above 0.0001, which together covered around 99% of the repertoires. The TCS score was defined as F50 (clonal expansion) divided by E x V (chaos), with BLOSUM62-based TCRdist calculated between CDR3 peptides within each V-J. Welch's t-statistics and random forest reduced 500 to 550 V-J features to 10 to 15, which were used in a naive Bayes classifier (R e1071). No statistical method was used to set the sample size in advance, and investigators knew the group allocation. TCR Vbeta CDR3 sequencing of 120 to 150 peripheral blood samples (more than 40 ophthalmopathy, roughly 74 hyperthyroidism and approximately 17 progressor patients) is reported in the paper.

Sample: peripheral blood mononuclear cells (PBMCs), taken at new diagnosis, from a patient treated with antithyroid drugs. Recombination joined TRBV6-2 or TRBV6-3 with TRBJ1-6; there is no confident call for the D gene. The clonotype was recovered from a man aged 18 to 29 with Graves disease. Donor details come from another sample of the same person, matched by shared clones. The nucleotide sequence is TGTGCCAGCAGTTACCGATGGGGCTCCTATAATTCACCCCTCCACTTT. This codes for CASSYRWGSYNSPLHF.